Presented here are 10 T cell receptor beta chains from one specimen sequenced in a study of blood T cell repertoires in COVID-19. Data came from immunoSEQ multiplex PCR; TCRdb stores just in-frame clones and leaves some out. This sample yields 150,000 to 200,000 clones, of which over 80% are seen a single time; over 6% belongs to the top ten. The sample consisted of peripheral blood. The receptors were gathered from a woman between 65 and 79 years old with COVID-19, enrolled during active disease.

This sequence joins TRBV7-9 and TRBJ2-7; maybe TRBD1 (5 bases). Germline V gene sequence: CDR1 SEHNR, CDR2 FQNEAQ (reference sequence). V was shortened by 1 base and J by 4 bases, with 11 bases between the two germline ends. There are 14 residues in the CDR3. CDR3 in amino acids: CASSLGGIGYEQYF. CDR3 nucleotide sequence: TGTGCCAGCAGCTTAGGGGGCATCGGTTACGAGCAGTACTTC.

The chain couples TRBV5-5 to TRBJ1-4; a possible D gene is TRBD1 (5 bases). Germline V gene data show CDR1 as SGHKS and CDR2 as YYEKEE (reference sequence). With 4 bases removed from V and 8 bases from J, the gap between germline ends came to 18 bases. The CDR3 length is 15 residues. The DNA of the CDR3 is TGTGCCAGCAGCCCTGGACGACAGAACTTGGAAAAACTGTTTTTT. This sequence encodes CASSPGRQNLEKLFF.

This rearrangement joins TRBV5-4 to TRBJ2-2; the match to TRBD2 covers 12 bases. The CDR3 spans 15 residues. Germline loops: CDR1 SGHNT, CDR2 YYREEE (reference sequence). J gave up 6 bases and V 2 bases, and 2 bases lay outside the gene matches. Here the CDR3 reads CASSLPSGRAGELFF. The CDR3 coding sequence is TGTGCCAGCAGCTTACCTAGCGGGAGGGCCGGGGAGCTGTTTTTT.

Only a few counts were recorded for this clone. The gene calls are TRBV10-3 and TRBJ1-1; TRBD1 matches 9 bases. Germline V gives CDR1 ENHRY, CDR2 SYGVKD. V shed 4 bases, J shed 4 bases, and the junction held 10 bases outside the gene matches. The CDR3 has 16 amino acids. CDR3 amino acids: CAISAGQGGLGTEAFF. In DNA, the CDR3 is TGTGCCATCAGTGCGGGACAGGGAGGGTTGGGCACTGAAGCTTTCTTT.

This clone was observed a single time. CDR3 sequence (DNA): TGCGCCAGCAGCTTGACAGGGGAAGAAAAACTGTTTTTT. Residues: CASSLTGEEKLFF. This chain joins TRBV5-1 and TRBJ1-4; 7 nucleotides match TRBD1. Germline V gives CDR1 SGHRS, CDR2 YFSETQ. The CDR3 spans 13 residues. V trimming: 1 base; J trimming: 8 bases; junction bases outside the gene matches: 2.

The chain is built from TRBV5-4 and TRBJ2-7, with a weak D call TRBD1 (5 bases). The CDR3 is 13 amino acids. CDR1 and CDR2 (germline): SGHNT, YYREEE (reference sequence). V was clipped by 4 bases and J by 7 bases, with 15 bases between them. The CDR3 protein is CASSKTAPGEQYF. CDR3 bases: TGTGCCAGCAGCAAGACAGCCCCTGGAGAGCAGTACTTC.

The chain combines TRBV7-9 with TRBJ1-1; maybe TRBD1 (6 bases). The CDR3 is 14 residues long. V lost 0 bases to trimming and J lost 4 bases, with 9 bases between them. Germline lookup yields CDR1 SEHNR and CDR2 FQNEAQ (reference sequence). The chain's CDR3 is CASSLAQGGTEAFF. In DNA, the CDR3 is TGTGCCAGCAGCTTAGCGCAAGGGGGCACTGAAGCTTTCTTT.

The gene calls are TRBV19 and TRBJ2-1, with D maybe TRBD1 (6 bases). The CDR3 totals 15 residues. V lost 1 base, J lost 3 bases, and 10 bases lay in between. The germline V gene encodes CDR1 LNHDA and CDR2 SQIVND (reference sequence). The DNA of the CDR3 is TGTGCCAGTAGTATAGTGGGGACATTCTACAATGAGCAGTTCTTC. Its protein product is CASSIVGTFYNEQFF.

A note on this clone: Other nucleotide sequences in the sample specify the same CDR3. The CDR3 coding sequence is TGCAGCGTGGGTAGCGGCAATGAGCAGTTCTTC. Translated, it gives CSVGSGNEQFF. This chain connects TRBV29-1 to TRBJ2-1, with TRBD2 as a possible D gene (6 bases). CDR1 SQVTM and CDR2 ANQGSEA come from the germline V gene. V lost 6 bases to trimming and J lost 6 bases, with 9 bases between them. There are 11 residues in the CDR3.

This chain uses TRBV7-6 with TRBJ2-5, with a weak D call TRBD2 (5 bases). The CDR3 is 16 amino acids. V gave up 5 bases and J gave up 0 bases, with 16 bases separating them. The V gene's germline CDR1 is SGHVS and CDR2 FNYEAQ. The CDR3 region has the DNA TGTGCCAGCAGCCTACGAGGGATTCCTTACCAAGAGACCCAGTACTTC. This gives the protein CASSLRGIPYQETQYF.